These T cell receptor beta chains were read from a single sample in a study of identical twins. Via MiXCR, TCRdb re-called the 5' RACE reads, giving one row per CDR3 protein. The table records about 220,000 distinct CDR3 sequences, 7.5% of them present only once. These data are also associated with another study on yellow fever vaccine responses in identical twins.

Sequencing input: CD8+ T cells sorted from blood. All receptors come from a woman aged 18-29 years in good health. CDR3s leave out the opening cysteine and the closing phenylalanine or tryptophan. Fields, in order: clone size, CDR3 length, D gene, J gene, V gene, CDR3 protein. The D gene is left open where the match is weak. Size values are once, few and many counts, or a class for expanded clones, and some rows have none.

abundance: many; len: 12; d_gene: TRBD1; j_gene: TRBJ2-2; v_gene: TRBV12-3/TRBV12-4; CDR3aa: ASSQPQGFGELF
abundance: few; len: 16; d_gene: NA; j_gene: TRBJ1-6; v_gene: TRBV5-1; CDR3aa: ASSPSGPGFAYNSPLH
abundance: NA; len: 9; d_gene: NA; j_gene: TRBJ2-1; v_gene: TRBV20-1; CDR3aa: SSDSYNEQF
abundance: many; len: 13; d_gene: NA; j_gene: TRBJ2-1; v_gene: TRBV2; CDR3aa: ASSELGGLYNEQF
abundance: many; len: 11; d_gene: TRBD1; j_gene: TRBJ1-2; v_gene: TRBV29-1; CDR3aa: SVDTGDNYGYT
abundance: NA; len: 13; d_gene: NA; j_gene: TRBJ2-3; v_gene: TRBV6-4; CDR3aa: ASSDRAGGTDTQY
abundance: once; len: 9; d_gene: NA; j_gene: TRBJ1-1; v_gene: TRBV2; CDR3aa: ATLSRAEAF
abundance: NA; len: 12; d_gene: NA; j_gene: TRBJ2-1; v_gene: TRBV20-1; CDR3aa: SGDGRSSYNEQF
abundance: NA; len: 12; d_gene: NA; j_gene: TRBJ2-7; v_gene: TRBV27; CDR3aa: ASSLGKGTYEQY
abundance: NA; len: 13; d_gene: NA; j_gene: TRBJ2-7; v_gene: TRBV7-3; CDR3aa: ASSLGAGSHYEQY
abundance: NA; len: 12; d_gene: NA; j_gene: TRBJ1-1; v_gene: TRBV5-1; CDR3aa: ASSLDEELGEAF
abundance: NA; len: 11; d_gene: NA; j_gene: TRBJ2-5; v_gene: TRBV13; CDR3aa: ASSAKQQETQY
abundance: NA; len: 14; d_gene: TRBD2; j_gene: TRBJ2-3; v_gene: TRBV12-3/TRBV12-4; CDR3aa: ASSLRLAGAGDTQY
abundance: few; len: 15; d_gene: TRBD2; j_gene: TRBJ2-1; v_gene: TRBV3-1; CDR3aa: ASSLFLAGDSYNEQF
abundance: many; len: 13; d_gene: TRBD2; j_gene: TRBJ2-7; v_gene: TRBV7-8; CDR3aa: ASSLAGLAGDEQY
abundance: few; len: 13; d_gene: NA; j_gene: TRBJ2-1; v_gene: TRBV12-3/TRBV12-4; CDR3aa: ASSLYYGIGYEQF
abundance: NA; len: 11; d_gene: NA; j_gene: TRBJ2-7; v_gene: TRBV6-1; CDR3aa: ASTRDLGYEQY
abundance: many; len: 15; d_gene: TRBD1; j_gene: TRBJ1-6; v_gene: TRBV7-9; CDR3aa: ASSLVGSGTENSPLH
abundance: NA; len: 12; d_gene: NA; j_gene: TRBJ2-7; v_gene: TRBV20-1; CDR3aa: SAPPLDGGLEQY
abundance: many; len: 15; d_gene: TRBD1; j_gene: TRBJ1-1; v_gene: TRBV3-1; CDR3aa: ASSQEGQGVRNTEAF